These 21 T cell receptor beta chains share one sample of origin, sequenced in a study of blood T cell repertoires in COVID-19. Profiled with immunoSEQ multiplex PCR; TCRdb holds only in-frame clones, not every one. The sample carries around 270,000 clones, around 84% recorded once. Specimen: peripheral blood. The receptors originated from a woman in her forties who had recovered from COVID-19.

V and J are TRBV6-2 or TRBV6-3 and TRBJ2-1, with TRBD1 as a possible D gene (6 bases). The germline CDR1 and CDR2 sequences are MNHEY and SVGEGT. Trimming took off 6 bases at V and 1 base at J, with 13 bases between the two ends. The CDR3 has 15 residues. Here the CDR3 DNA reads TGTGCCAGCAGCATTACAGGGATTTCCTACAATGAGCAGTTCTTC. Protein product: CASSITGISYNEQFF.

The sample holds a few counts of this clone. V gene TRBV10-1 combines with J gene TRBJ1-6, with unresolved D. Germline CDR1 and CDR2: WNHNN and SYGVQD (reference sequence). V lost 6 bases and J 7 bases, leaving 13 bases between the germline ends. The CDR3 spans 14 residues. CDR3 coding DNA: TGCGCCAGCAGCGAACCGGGAGCGAATTCACCCCTCCACTTT. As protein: CASSEPGANSPLHF.

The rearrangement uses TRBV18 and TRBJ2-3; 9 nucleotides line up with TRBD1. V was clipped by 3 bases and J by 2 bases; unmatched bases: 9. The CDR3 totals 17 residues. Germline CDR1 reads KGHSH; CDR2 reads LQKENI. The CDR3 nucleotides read TGTGCCAGCTCACCCCTAGGACAGGGGCGTATCACAGATACGCAGTATTTT. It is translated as CASSPLGQGRITDTQYF. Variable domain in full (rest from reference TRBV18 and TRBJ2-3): NAGVMQNPRHLVRRRGQEARLRCSPMKGHSHVYWYRQLPEEGLKFMVYLQKENIIDESGMPKERFSAEFPKEGPSILRIQQVVRGDSAAYFCASSPLGQGRITDTQYFGPGTRLTVL.

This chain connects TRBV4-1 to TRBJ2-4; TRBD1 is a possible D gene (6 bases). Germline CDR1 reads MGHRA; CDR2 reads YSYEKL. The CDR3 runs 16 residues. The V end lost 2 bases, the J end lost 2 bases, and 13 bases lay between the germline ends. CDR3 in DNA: TGCGCCAGCAGCCAATACCCAGGGGTTTCCAAAAACATTCAGTACTTC. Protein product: CASSQYPGVSKNIQYF.

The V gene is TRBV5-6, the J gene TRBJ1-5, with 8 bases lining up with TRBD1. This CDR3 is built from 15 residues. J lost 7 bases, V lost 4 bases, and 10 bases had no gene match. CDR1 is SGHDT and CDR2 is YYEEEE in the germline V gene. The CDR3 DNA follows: TGTGCCAGCAGCGAGCGGACAGGGTTCGGCCAGCCCCAGCATTTT. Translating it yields CASSERTGFGQPQHF. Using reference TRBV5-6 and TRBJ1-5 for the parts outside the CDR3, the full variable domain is DAGVTQSPTHLIKTRGQQVTLRCSPKSGHDTVSWYQQALGQGPQFIFQYYEEEERQRGNFPDRFSGHQFPNYSSELNVNALLLGDSALYLCASSERTGFGQPQHFGDGTRLSIL.

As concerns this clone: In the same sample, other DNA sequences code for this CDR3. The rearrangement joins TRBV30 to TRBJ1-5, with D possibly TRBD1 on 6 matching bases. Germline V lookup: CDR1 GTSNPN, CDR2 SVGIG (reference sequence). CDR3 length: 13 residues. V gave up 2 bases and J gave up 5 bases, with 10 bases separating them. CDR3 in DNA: TGTGCCTGGAGTTTGACAGGAGATCAGCCCCAGCATTTT. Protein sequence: CAWSLTGDQPQHF.

The CDR3 region has the DNA TGTGCCAGCAGCAATGGACTGTATAATTCACCCCTCCACTTT. Its protein is CASSNGLYNSPLHF. V and J are TRBV7-8 and TRBJ1-6; D gene unclear. There are 14 residues in the CDR3. Germline CDR1 and CDR2: SGHVS and FQNEAQ. The V end lost 5 bases, the J end lost 4 bases, and 9 bases lay between the germline ends.

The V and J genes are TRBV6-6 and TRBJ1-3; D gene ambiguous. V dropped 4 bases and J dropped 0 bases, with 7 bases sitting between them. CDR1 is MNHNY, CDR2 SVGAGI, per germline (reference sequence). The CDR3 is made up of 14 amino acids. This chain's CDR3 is CASSSGVSGNTIYF. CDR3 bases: TGTGCCAGCAGTTCGGGAGTCTCTGGAAACACCATATATTTT.

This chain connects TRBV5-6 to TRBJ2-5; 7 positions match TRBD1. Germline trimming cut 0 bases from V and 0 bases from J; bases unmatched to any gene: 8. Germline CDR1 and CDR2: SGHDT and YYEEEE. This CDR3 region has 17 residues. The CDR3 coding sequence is TGTGCCAGCAGCTTGGAAGGACAGGCTATGTACCAAGAGACCCAGTACTTC. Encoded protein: CASSLEGQAMYQETQYF.

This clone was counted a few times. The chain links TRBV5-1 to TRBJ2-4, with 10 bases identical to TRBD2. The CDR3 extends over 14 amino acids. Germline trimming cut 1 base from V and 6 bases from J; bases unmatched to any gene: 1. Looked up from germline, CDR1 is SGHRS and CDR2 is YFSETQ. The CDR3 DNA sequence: TGCGCCAGCAGCTTGTCTAGCGGGGGAAACATTCAGTACTTC. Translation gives CASSLSSGGNIQYF.

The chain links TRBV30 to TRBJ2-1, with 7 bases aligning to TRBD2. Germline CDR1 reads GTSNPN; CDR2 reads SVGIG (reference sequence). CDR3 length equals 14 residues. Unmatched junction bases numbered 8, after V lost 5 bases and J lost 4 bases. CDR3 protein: CAWAGMGGYNEQFF. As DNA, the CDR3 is TGTGCCTGGGCAGGGATGGGGGGGTACAATGAGCAGTTCTTC. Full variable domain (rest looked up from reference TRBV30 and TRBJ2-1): SQTIHQWPATLVQPVGSPLSLECTVEGTSNPNLYWYRQAAGRGLQLLFYSVGIGQISSEVPQNLSASRPQDRQFILSSKKLLLSDSGFYLCAWAGMGGYNEQFFGPGTRLTVL.

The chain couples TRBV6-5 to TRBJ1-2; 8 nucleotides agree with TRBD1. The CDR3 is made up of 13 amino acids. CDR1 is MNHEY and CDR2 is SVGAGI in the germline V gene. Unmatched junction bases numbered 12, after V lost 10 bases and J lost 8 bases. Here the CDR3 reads CATRDRKTAGYTF. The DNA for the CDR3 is TGTGCCACCAGGGACAGGAAGACGGCCGGCTACACCTTC.

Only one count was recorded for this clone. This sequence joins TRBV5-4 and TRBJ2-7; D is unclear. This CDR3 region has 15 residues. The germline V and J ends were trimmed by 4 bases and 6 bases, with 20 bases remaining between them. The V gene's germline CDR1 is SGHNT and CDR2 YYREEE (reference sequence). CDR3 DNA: TGTGCCAGCAGCCTAGATCCCGGCCCTCGGTCCGAGCAGTACTTC. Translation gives CASSLDPGPRSEQYF.

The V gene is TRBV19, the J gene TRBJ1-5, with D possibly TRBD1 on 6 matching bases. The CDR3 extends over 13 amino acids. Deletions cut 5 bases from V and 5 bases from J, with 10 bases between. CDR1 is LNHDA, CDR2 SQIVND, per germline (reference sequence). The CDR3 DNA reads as TGTGCCAGTAGTCTCAGGGGCGATCAGCCCCAGCATTTT. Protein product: CASSLRGDQPQHF.

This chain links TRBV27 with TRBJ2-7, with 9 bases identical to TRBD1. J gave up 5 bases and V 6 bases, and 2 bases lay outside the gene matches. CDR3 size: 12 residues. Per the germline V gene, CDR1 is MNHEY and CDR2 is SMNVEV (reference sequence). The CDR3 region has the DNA TGTGCCAGCAGGGGACAGGGTAACGAGCAGTACTTC. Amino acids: CASRGQGNEQYF.

This CDR3 reads CASELGQGAVQPQHF. The CDR3 region has the DNA TGTGCCAGCGAGTTGGGACAGGGGGCCGTTCAGCCCCAGCATTTT. This sequence joins TRBV7-9 and TRBJ1-5; 12 nucleotides align to TRBD1. Germline V gives CDR1 SEHNR, CDR2 FQNEAQ (reference sequence). V was clipped by 8 bases and J by 6 bases; unmatched bases: 8. This CDR3 has 15 amino acids.

The CDR3 reads CASKDSRTYEQYF. DNA of the CDR3: TGTGCCAGCAAAGACTCACGTACCTACGAGCAGTACTTC. This chain connects TRBV28 to TRBJ2-7; D is unresolved. CDR1 is MDHEN and CDR2 is SYDVKM in the germline V gene. The CDR3 runs to 13 residues. V was clipped by 7 bases and J by 2 bases, with 12 bases between them.

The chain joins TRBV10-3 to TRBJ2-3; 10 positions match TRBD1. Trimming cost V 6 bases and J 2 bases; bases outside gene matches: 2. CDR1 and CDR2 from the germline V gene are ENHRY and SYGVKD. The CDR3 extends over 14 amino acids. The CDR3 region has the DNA TGTGCCATCAGAGGGACAGGGGCCACAGATACGCAGTATTTT. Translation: CAIRGTGATDTQYF.

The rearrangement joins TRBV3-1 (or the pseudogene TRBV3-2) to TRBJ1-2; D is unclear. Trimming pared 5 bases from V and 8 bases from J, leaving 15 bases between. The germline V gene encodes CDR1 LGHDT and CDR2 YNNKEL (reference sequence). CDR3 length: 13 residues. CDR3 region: CASSLTPNGGYTF. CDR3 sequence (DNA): TGTGCCAGCAGCTTGACTCCGAATGGAGGCTACACCTTC.

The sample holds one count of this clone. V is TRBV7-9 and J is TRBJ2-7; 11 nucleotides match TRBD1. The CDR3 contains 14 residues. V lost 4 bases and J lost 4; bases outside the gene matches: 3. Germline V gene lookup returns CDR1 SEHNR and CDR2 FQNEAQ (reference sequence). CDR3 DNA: TGTGCCAGCAGCTCCGGGACAGGGGGATACGAGCAGTACTTC. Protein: CASSSGTGGYEQYF.

In nucleotides, the CDR3 is TGTGCCACCAGCAGAGATCTAGGGGCTCGTTACACTGAAGCTTTCTTT. Encoded protein: CATSRDLGARYTEAFF. The gene calls are TRBV15 and TRBJ1-1; tentatively, D is TRBD1 (5 bases). The V gene lost 0 bases and the J gene lost 3 bases, with 14 bases spanning the gap. The CDR3 runs 16 residues. Germline values: CDR1 LNHNV, CDR2 YYDKDF (reference sequence).